This T cell receptor beta chain came from a study of OX40 agonist ivuxolimab in advanced cancers. In the study overall: Ivuxolimab, which targeted the costimulatory receptor OX40 (CD134), was an agonistic, fully human IgG2 monoclonal antibody. Intravenous ivuxolimab was administered to patients every 2 weeks at six dose levels: 0.01, 0.1, 0.3, 1.5, 3 and 10 mg/kg. Among the roughly 54 dose-escalation patients, 19 had hepatocellular carcinoma, around 15 melanoma, 9 renal cell carcinoma and 9 head and neck cancer. The dose-escalation cohort was 82.7% male with a mean age of approximately 60 years, ranging from 23 to 79. Prior anti-PD-1, anti-PD-L1 or anti-CTLA-4 therapy was permitted, and checkpoint inhibitors had been received by about 44% of dose-escalation patients. Partial responses occurred in three dose-escalation patients, of whom one had hepatocellular carcinoma and two had cutaneous melanoma. Peripheral TCRbeta sequencing aimed to test whether ivuxolimab altered TCR sequence diversity and caused clonal T-cell expansion. The paper describes the monotherapy dose-escalation part (N of about 52 patients) of the phase I trial of ivuxolimab. What the authors observed across the whole study: Low levels of normalized T-cell clonal expansion were also shown by some nonresponding patients. At doses from 0.1 to 3.0 mg/kg, clonal expansion was seen in both CD4+ and CD8+ blood T cells between baseline and week 6. Which antigens the clonally expanded peripheral T cells were specific for was not determined. In the 0.1-3.0 mg/kg groups, partial responders were among the patients with the lowest normalized peripheral clonal expansion, particularly in CD8+ T cells. After ivuxolimab, more expanded clones were found on average in CD8+ T cells than in CD4+ T cells.

The junction shows trimming of 5 bases on V and 0 bases on J, plus 7 bases between the germline ends. From the cysteine up to the phenylalanine, the CDR3 has a length of 13 residues. Of the read, only the CDR3 DNA is kept; its 39 bases are in frame from base 1. Sequences SEHNR (CDR1) and FQNEAQ (CDR2) are obtained from the germline V gene (reference sequence). For sequencing of the TCRbeta CDR3 region, genomic DNA was extracted from the sorted cells. The immunoSEQ Assay was used for sequencing of TCRbeta CDR3 regions. The table comes from immuneACCESS by way of TCRdb, which keeps in-frame sequences with V and J called. Part of the clones is missing from these tables; in studies checked, under half for an unresolved V gene and the rest for unknown reasons. The sample table lists about 48,000 clones, roughly 86% of them with a count of one. The ten top clones hold 1.9% of the sample. About this clone itself: Its antigen remains unidentified. No much larger clone exists at a distance of one base, and base qualities are not known.

Patients with a history of autoimmune disease or receiving systemic immunosuppression were excluded from the trial. Peripheral blood for TCR sequencing was collected from all dose cohorts at baseline, on cycle 4 day 1, and on cycle 7 day 1. Samples came from an open-label, multicenter, first-in-human phase I dose-escalation trial of ivuxolimab. Adults with locally advanced or metastatic melanoma, renal cell, hepatocellular, or head and neck squamous cell carcinoma were enrolled in the trial. Before TCR sequencing, CD4+ and CD8+ T cells were separately sorted from peripheral blood. This specimen consisted of CD4+ or CD8+ T cells sorted from blood, obtained in a trial of the OX40 agonist ivuxolimab. The receptor chain draws on TRBV7-9 and TRBJ1-1, with the D segment identity uncertain. The sequence derives from an adult with an advanced solid tumor such as melanoma, head and neck, liver or kidney cancer. The nucleotides read TGTGCCAGCAGCCGTAATATGAACACTGAAGCTTTCTTT. Protein translation: CASSRNMNTEAFF.